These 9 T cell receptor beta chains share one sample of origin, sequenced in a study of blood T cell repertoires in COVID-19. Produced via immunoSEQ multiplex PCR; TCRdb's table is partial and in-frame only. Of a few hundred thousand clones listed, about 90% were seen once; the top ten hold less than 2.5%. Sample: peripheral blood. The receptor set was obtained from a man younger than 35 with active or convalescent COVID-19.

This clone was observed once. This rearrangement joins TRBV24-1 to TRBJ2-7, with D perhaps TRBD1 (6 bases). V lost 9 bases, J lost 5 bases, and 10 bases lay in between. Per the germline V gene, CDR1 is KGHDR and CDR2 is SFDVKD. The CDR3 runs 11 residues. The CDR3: CATPGVHEQYF. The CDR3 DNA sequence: TGTGCCACCCCAGGGGTCCACGAGCAGTACTTC.

The CDR3: CASSGDRGRETAGELFF. The CDR3 bases are TGTGCCAGCAGTGGGGACAGGGGGCGCGAAACCGCCGGGGAGCTGTTTTTT. The chain recombines TRBV2 with TRBJ2-2; 12 bases align to TRBD1. CDR3 length: 17 amino acids. V lost 4 bases and J lost 6; bases outside the gene matches: 9. Germline V CDR1 and CDR2: SNHLY, FYNNEI.

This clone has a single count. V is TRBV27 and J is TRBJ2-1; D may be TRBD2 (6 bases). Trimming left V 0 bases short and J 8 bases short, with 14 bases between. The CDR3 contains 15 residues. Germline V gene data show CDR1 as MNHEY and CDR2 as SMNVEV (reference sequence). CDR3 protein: CASSLSFPWEDEQFF. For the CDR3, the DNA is TGTGCCAGCAGTTTATCGTTTCCCTGGGAGGATGAGCAGTTCTTC.

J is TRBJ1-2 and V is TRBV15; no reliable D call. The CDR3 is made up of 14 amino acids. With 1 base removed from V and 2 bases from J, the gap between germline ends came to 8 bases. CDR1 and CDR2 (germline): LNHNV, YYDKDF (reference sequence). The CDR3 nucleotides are TGTGCCACCAGCAGAGTCGAGAACAACTATGGCTACACCTTC. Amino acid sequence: CATSRVENNYGYTF.

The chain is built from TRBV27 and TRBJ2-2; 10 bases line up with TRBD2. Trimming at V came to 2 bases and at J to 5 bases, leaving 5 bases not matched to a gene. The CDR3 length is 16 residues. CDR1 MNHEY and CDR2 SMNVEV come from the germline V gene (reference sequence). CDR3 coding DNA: TGTGCCAGCAGTTTAGTAGGAGCGGGGGGGACCGGGGAGCTGTTTTTT. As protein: CASSLVGAGGTGELFF.

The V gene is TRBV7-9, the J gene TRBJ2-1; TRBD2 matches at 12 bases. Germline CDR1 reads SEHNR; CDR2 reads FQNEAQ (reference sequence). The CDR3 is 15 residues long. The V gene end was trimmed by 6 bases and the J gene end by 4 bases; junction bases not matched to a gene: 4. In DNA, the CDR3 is TGTGCCAGCAGGCCACTAGCGGGGGGATACAATGAGCAGTTCTTC. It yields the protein CASRPLAGGYNEQFF. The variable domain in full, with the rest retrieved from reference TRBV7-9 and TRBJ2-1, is DTGVSQNPRHKITKRGQNVTFRCDPISEHNRLYWYRQTLGQGPEFLTYFQNEAQLEKSRLLSDRFSAERPKGSFSTLEIQRTEQGDSAMYLCASRPLAGGYNEQFFGPGTRLTVL.

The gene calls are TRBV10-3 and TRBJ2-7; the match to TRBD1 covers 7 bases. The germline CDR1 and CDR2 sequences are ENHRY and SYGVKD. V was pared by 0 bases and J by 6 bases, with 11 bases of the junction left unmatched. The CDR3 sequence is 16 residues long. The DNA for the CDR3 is TGTGCCATCAGTGAGTCGAAAGGACAGGTATTTACCGAGCAGTACTTC. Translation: CAISESKGQVFTEQYF.

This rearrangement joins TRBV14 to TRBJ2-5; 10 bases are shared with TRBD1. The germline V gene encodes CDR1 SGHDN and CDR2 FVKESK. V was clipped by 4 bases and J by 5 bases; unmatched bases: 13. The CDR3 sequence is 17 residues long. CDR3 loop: CASSPGGGTGVWETQYF. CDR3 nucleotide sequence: TGTGCCAGCAGCCCTGGTGGAGGGACAGGGGTTTGGGAGACCCAGTACTTC.

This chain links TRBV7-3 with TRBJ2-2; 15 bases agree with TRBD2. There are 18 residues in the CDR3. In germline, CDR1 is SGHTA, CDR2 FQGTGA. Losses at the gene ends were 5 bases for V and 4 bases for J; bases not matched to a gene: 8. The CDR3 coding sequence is TGTGCCAGCAGCCCTAGGACTAGCGGGAGGGCAGGCACCGGGGAGCTGTTTTTT. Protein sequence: CASSPRTSGRAGTGELFF.